Presented here are 18 T cell receptor beta chains from one specimen sequenced in a study of T cell responses to AZD1222 COVID-19 vaccine. Here immunoSEQ multiplex PCR was the method, and the copy in TCRdb shows in-frame clones only, minus some. Counted here are 180,000 or so clones, about 88% occurring once; the ten biggest clones make up 1.5% to 2%. Sequenced material: peripheral blood, taken on day 0 of AZD1222 vaccination. The receptors originated from an adult in good health.

V is TRBV6-1 and J is TRBJ1-2; D not certain. With 6 bases removed from V and 7 bases from J, the gap between germline ends came to 27 bases. Germline loops: CDR1 MNHNS, CDR2 SASEGT. This CDR3 region has 17 residues. CDR3 sequence: CASRERGSSIFFGGYTF. The CDR3 coding sequence is TGTGCCAGCAGGGAACGAGGGAGTAGTATTTTTTTTGGTGGCTACACCTTC.

The rearrangement links TRBV10-3 to TRBJ1-4, with D perhaps TRBD1 (6 bases). Germline CDR1 is ENHRY and CDR2 is SYGVKD. CDR3 length: 13 amino acids. Trimming shortened V by 6 bases and J by 5 bases, and 10 bases separated the two germline ends. The CDR3 DNA reads as TGTGCCATCAGACAGGGTGGAAATGAAAAACTGTTTTTT. Translation: CAIRQGGNEKLFF.

This chain joins TRBV6-6 and TRBJ1-3; D is undetermined. Looked up from germline, CDR1 is MNHNY and CDR2 is SVGAGI (reference sequence). The CDR3 extends over 15 amino acids. The V gene lost 4 bases and the J gene lost 2 bases, with 12 bases spanning the gap. The CDR3 sequence: CASSSPLVAGNTIYF. The DNA of the CDR3 is TGTGCCAGCAGTTCCCCACTGGTGGCTGGAAACACCATATATTTT.

This chain joins TRBV4-1 and TRBJ2-1; TRBD2 matches 11 bases. CDR3 length: 16 residues. V was clipped by 0 bases and J by 9 bases; unmatched bases: 7. Per germline, CDR1 MGHRA and CDR2 YSYEKL. CDR3 sequence reads: CASSQDSRLAGGEQFF. The CDR3 DNA reads as TGCGCCAGCAGCCAAGATTCGCGGCTAGCGGGGGGTGAGCAGTTCTTC.

V usage is TRBV5-6 and J usage is TRBJ1-5; the match to TRBD1 covers 7 bases. J gave up 0 bases and V 0 bases, and 6 bases lay outside the gene matches. Germline CDR1 reads SGHDT; CDR2 reads YYEEEE. This CDR3 has 17 amino acids. The CDR3, as DNA: TGTGCCAGCAGCTTGGCCGGCAGGGGGGATAGCAATCAGCCCCAGCATTTT. Protein sequence: CASSLAGRGDSNQPQHF.

This chain joins TRBV5-6 and TRBJ1-6, with D hard to call. CDR3 size: 16 residues. With 4 bases removed from V and 5 bases from J, the gap between germline ends came to 16 bases. The germline CDR1 and CDR2 sequences are SGHDT and YYEEEE. CDR3 bases: TGTGCCAGCAGCGACTACATAGCAGGTCATAATTCACCCCTCCACTTT. It encodes CASSDYIAGHNSPLHF.

The chain couples TRBV7-3 to TRBJ2-7, with D unresolved. The germline V gene has CDR1 SGHTA and CDR2 FQGTGA. This CDR3 is 12 amino acids long. The ends were cut back, 4 bases at V and 12 bases at J, with 16 bases in the middle. CDR3 region: CASSSLDGLRYF. The CDR3 DNA reads TGTGCCAGCAGCTCCCTTGACGGCTTGAGGTACTTC.

The chain employs TRBV7-8 and TRBJ1-5; D is unclear. Trimming pared 0 bases from V and 2 bases from J, leaving 14 bases between. The V gene's germline CDR1 is SGHVS and CDR2 FQNEAQ. CDR3 length: 17 residues. CDR3 DNA sequence: TGTGCCAGCAGCTTAGCCGAGTGGGCAGGCGGCAATCAGCCCCAGCATTTT. It codes for CASSLAEWAGGNQPQHF. Full variable domain (missing parts from reference TRBV7-8 and TRBJ1-5): GAGVSQSPRYKVAKRGQDVALRCDPISGHVSLFWYQQALGQGPEFLTYFQNEAQLDKSGLPSDRFFAERPEGSVSTLKIQRTQQEDSAVYLCASSLAEWAGGNQPQHFGDGTRLSIL.

Of note for this clone: Within the sample, other DNA sequences also encode this same CDR3. This chain joins TRBV5-1 and TRBJ2-1, with D hard to call. V lost 0 bases and J lost 0, with 4 bases in between. The CDR3 totals 14 residues. Germline lookup yields CDR1 SGHRS and CDR2 YFSETQ. DNA for the CDR3: TGCGCCAGCAGCTTGGGTGCCTCCTACAATGAGCAGTTCTTC. Its translation: CASSLGASYNEQFF.

V is TRBV5-1 and J is TRBJ2-2; D unclear. CDR3 length equals 14 residues. V was trimmed by 0 bases and J by 1 base, leaving 4 bases between them. The V gene's germline CDR1 is SGHRS and CDR2 YFSETQ. CDR3 sequence: CASSLGENTGELFF. The CDR3 DNA reads as TGCGCCAGCAGCTTGGGGGAGAACACCGGGGAGCTGTTTTTT.

The chain combines TRBV7-6 with TRBJ1-2, with D perhaps matching TRBD1 (6 bases). The length of the CDR3 is 16 residues. V gave up 1 base and J gave up 5 bases, with 17 bases separating them. Germline loops: CDR1 SGHVS, CDR2 FNYEAQ. This chain's CDR3 is CASSLGSNREKYGYTF. The CDR3 nucleotides read TGTGCCAGCAGCTTAGGTAGTAACAGGGAGAAGTATGGCTACACCTTC.

J is TRBJ1-1 and V is TRBV18, with D unclear. V dropped 2 bases and J dropped 1 base, with 11 bases sitting between them. This CDR3 contains 15 residues. Germline V lookup: CDR1 KGHSH, CDR2 LQKENI. CDR3 DNA sequence: TGTGCCAGCTCACCAGGGCAGGACGCGAACACTGAAGCTTTCTTT. Its protein product is CASSPGQDANTEAFF. Supplemented by reference TRBV18 and TRBJ1-1, the full variable domain reads NAGVMQNPRHLVRRRGQEARLRCSPMKGHSHVYWYRQLPEEGLKFMVYLQKENIIDESGMPKERFSAEFPKEGPSILRIQQVVRGDSAAYFCASSPGQDANTEAFFGQGTRLTVV.

This clone showed up just a few times. The CDR3, as DNA: TGCGCCAGCAGCTTGGGCTTACTAGCGGGGCGGACCGGGGAGCTGTTTTTT. Translation: CASSLGLLAGRTGELFF. The chain joins TRBV5-1 to TRBJ2-2; TRBD2 agrees at 10 bases. CDR1 SGHRS and CDR2 YFSETQ come from the germline V gene. V lost 0 bases, J lost 5 bases, and 7 bases stayed unmatched. CDR3 size: 17 residues.

In DNA form, the CDR3 reads TGTGCCAGCAGCGGCAGTAGGGGCCTCTACGGGAAACTGTTTTTT. Amino acid sequence: CASSGSRGLYGKLFF. This chain connects TRBV14 to TRBJ1-4; D possibly corresponds to TRBD1 (5 bases). Germline lookup yields CDR1 SGHDN and CDR2 FVKESK. V gave up 5 bases and J gave up 11 bases, with 21 bases separating them. The CDR3 extends over 15 amino acids.

This chain joins TRBV28 and TRBJ2-1, with D uncertain. Germline CDR1 and CDR2: MDHEN and SYDVKM. V was trimmed by 5 bases and J by 8 bases, leaving 19 bases between them. This CDR3 is 15 amino acids long. The CDR3 coding sequence is TGTGCCAGCAGTCAACCCCTCTCGGCCCGGGATGAGCAGTTCTTC. It encodes CASSQPLSARDEQFF. Combining the CDR3 with reference TRBV28 and TRBJ2-1 gives the whole variable domain DVKVTQSSRYLVKRTGEKVFLECVQDMDHENMFWYRQDPGLGLRLIYFSYDVKMKEKGDIPEGYSVSREKKERFSLILESASTNQTSMYLCASSQPLSARDEQFFGPGTRLTVL.

The chain employs TRBV7-2 and TRBJ2-7; D possibly corresponds to TRBD2 (6 bases). CDR3 length equals 15 residues. The germline V gene has CDR1 SGHTA and CDR2 FQGNSA. Trimming removed 2 bases from V and 1 base from J, with 12 bases in between. The CDR3 protein is CASSLSASESYEQYF. The CDR3 DNA is TGTGCCAGCAGCTTATCTGCTAGCGAATCCTACGAGCAGTACTTC.

This clone occurred a few times. The genes are TRBV6-5 and TRBJ2-7; D tentatively fits TRBD1 or TRBD2 (5 bases each). Germline CDR1 MNHEY, CDR2 SVGAGI. The length of the CDR3 is 15 residues. Trimming pared 8 bases from V and 0 bases from J, leaving 17 bases between. The CDR3, as DNA: TGTGCCAGCGGGGGATACAGGAGACGCTCCTACGAGCAGTACTTC. Translating it yields CASGGYRRRSYEQYF.

The chain is built from TRBV2 and TRBJ1-3; D not certain. The CDR3 runs to 14 residues. V was shortened by 3 bases and J by 0 bases, with 6 bases between the two germline ends. CDR1 is SNHLY, CDR2 FYNNEI, per germline. The CDR3 spells CASSDRSSGNTIYF. CDR3 nucleotides: TGTGCCAGCAGTGACAGGTCCTCTGGAAACACCATATATTTT.